These 21 T cell receptor beta chains came from one sample sequenced in a study of cytomegalovirus exposure and HLA in healthy donors. The table came from immunoSEQ multiplex PCR; TCRdb's copy has only in-frame clones and leaves some out. Found here are 80,000 to 100,000 clones, roughly 87% of them singletons; the top ten hold 5.5% to 7.5%. Sequenced: PBMCs. The receptors come from a man between 18 and 35 years old in good health and CMV-seropositive.

The chain employs TRBV13 and TRBJ2-7, with D possibly matching TRBD1 (8 bases). The CDR3 extends over 16 amino acids. Trimming cost V 5 bases and J 0 bases, with 17 bases left between them. Germline V gives CDR1 PRHDT, CDR2 FYEKMQ (reference sequence). The CDR3 is CASSPDRGGSSYEQYF. CDR3 sequence (DNA): TGTGCCAGCAGCCCCGACAGGGGCGGGAGCTCCTACGAGCAGTACTTC.

The rearrangement uses TRBV11-2 and TRBJ1-1; a weak D match, TRBD1 (5 bases). V lost 4 bases, J lost 0 bases, and 9 bases lay in between. The length of the CDR3 is 14 residues. Per germline, CDR1 SGHAT and CDR2 FQNNGV. The CDR3 here is CASSYTGMNTEAFF. The CDR3 coding sequence is TGTGCCAGCAGCTATACAGGTATGAACACTGAAGCTTTCTTT.

CDR3 in amino acids: CSVEDPTGFLTAEAFF. CDR3 sequence (DNA): TGCAGCGTTGAAGACCCGACAGGGTTCCTTACCGCTGAAGCTTTCTTT. This chain uses TRBV29-1 with TRBJ1-1, with 7 bases fitting TRBD1. The V and J ends lost 0 bases and 6 bases, in that order; junction bases with no gene match: 13. CDR3 length equals 16 residues. Germline V lookup: CDR1 SQVTM, CDR2 ANQGSEA.

This clone has a single count. The chain combines TRBV7-3 with TRBJ2-1, with 9 positions matching TRBD2. The V gene end was trimmed by 2 bases and the J gene end by 5 bases; junction bases not matched to a gene: 4. This CDR3 spans 15 amino acids. Germline CDR1 is SGHTA and CDR2 is FQGTGA. Here the CDR3 reads CASSLFRTSDNEQFF. CDR3 DNA sequence: TGTGCCAGCAGCTTATTCCGGACTAGCGACAATGAGCAGTTCTTC.

V gene TRBV13 combines with J gene TRBJ2-7, with D perhaps TRBD1 (6 bases). Per germline, CDR1 PRHDT and CDR2 FYEKMQ (reference sequence). This CDR3 has 14 amino acids. V was clipped by 6 bases and J by 0 bases, with 12 bases between them. CDR3 amino acids: CASRVQGDSYEQYF. The CDR3, as DNA: TGTGCCAGCAGGGTACAGGGAGACTCCTACGAGCAGTACTTC.

CDR3: CASSQDGNRGYAFF. CDR3 DNA: TGCGCCAGCAGCCAAGATGGGAACAGGGGATACGCTTTCTTT. The chain couples TRBV4-1 to TRBJ1-1, with TRBD1 identical over 7 bases. The CDR3 contains 14 residues. Germline V gene lookup returns CDR1 MGHRA and CDR2 YSYEKL. J gave up 11 bases and V 0 bases, and 9 bases lay outside the gene matches.

V usage is TRBV18 and J usage is TRBJ2-5; the match to TRBD2 covers 10 bases. The CDR3 has 20 amino acids. Germline V CDR1 and CDR2: KGHSH, LQKENI. V was pared by 3 bases and J by 4 bases, with 20 bases of the junction left unmatched. The CDR3 region is CASSPSVLLAGPRTLETQYF. The CDR3 bases are TGTGCCAGCTCACCGTCGGTCCTACTAGCGGGACCGAGAACATTAGAGACCCAGTACTTC.

The chain recombines TRBV15 with TRBJ2-3; 9 bases map to TRBD2. The CDR3 totals 16 residues. The germline V gene encodes CDR1 LNHNV and CDR2 YYDKDF (reference sequence). Trimming at V came to 4 bases and at J to 5 bases, leaving 10 bases not matched to a gene. CDR3 in amino acids: CATSNRASGNLDTQYF. DNA of the CDR3: TGTGCCACCAGCAACAGGGCTAGCGGGAATCTAGATACGCAGTATTTT.

V usage is TRBV6-1 and J usage is TRBJ1-2; tentatively, D is TRBD1 (5 bases). V lost 4 bases, J lost 0 bases, and 12 bases lay in between. From germline, CDR1 is MNHNS and CDR2 SASEGT. The CDR3 contains 15 residues. CDR3 nucleotide sequence: TGTGCCAGCAGTGTCCGACAGAGCTCTAACTATGGCTACACCTTC. Residues: CASSVRQSSNYGYTF.

This clone came up once. V usage is TRBV9 and J usage is TRBJ2-1; the match to TRBD2 covers 9 bases. Germline CDR1 and CDR2: SGDLS and YYNGEE. The CDR3 runs to 16 residues. Trimming took 4 bases from V and 5 from J; bases not matched to a gene: 10. The CDR3 coding sequence is TGTGCCAGCAGCTCTTTCGGACTAGCGAGAGACAATGAGCAGTTCTTC. Translated, it gives CASSSFGLARDNEQFF.

This chain uses TRBV7-9 with TRBJ1-1, with D unresolved. CDR1 is SEHNR, CDR2 FQNEAQ, per germline (reference sequence). The CDR3 length is 12 residues. V was pared by 3 bases and J by 6 bases, with 8 bases between. This CDR3 reads CASSFSSSEAFF. The CDR3 DNA follows: TGTGCCAGCAGCTTTTCCTCCTCTGAAGCTTTCTTT.

This chain links TRBV29-1 with TRBJ2-4; D unresolved. V gave up 6 bases and J gave up 2 bases, with 11 bases separating them. This CDR3 is 13 amino acids long. Germline assignment: CDR1 SQVTM and CDR2 ANQGSEA. CDR3 bases: TGCAGCGTCCGCACCCTACCCAAAAACATTCAGTACTTC. Translated, it gives CSVRTLPKNIQYF.

This chain links TRBV7-9 with TRBJ2-7; 10 bases are shared with TRBD1. Trimming cost V 5 bases and J 5 bases; bases outside gene matches: 6. Germline assignment: CDR1 SEHNR and CDR2 FQNEAQ (reference sequence). The length of the CDR3 is 14 residues. DNA of the CDR3: TGTGCCAGCAGCCCCTCGACAGGGGGCAACGAGCAGTACTTC. Residues: CASSPSTGGNEQYF.

The chain recombines TRBV7-2 with TRBJ1-2, with D possibly matching TRBD1 (5 bases). V lost 2 bases, J lost 8 bases, and 18 bases lay in between. This CDR3 is 15 amino acids long. Germline V lookup: CDR1 SGHTA, CDR2 FQGNSA. In nucleotides, the CDR3 is TGTGCCAGCAGCTTACCCAGTACTTTGGGGCGAGGCTACACCTTC. Encoded protein: CASSLPSTLGRGYTF.

The CDR3 region is CASSLRGRAKNEQFF. CDR3 bases: TGTGCCAGCAGTTTAAGGGGGAGGGCCAAAAATGAGCAGTTCTTC. The V call is TRBV28, the J call TRBJ2-1; D is possibly TRBD2 (7 bases). Germline V gives CDR1 MDHEN, CDR2 SYDVKM. V was pared by 2 bases and J by 7 bases, with 15 bases between. This CDR3 region has 15 residues.

The chain carries TRBV25-1 and TRBJ1-2; the D is unclear. Trimming cost V 3 bases and J 8 bases, with 19 bases left between them. This CDR3 has 15 amino acids. Germline CDR1 reads MGHDK; CDR2 reads SYGVNS. The CDR3, as DNA: TGTGCCAGCAGTGATCAGCGCCCCCCGGCTGGCGGCTACACCTTC. Amino acid sequence: CASSDQRPPAGGYTF.

The chain joins TRBV6-1 to TRBJ1-4; tentative D call: TRBD1 (5 bases). Germline CDR1 MNHNS, CDR2 SASEGT. The V and J ends lost 6 bases and 6 bases respectively, with 11 bases between them. This CDR3 has 13 amino acids. CDR3 sequence: CASSDRPYEKLFF. The CDR3 coding sequence is TGTGCCAGCAGCGACAGACCTTATGAAAAACTGTTTTTT.

The chain links TRBV29-1 to TRBJ2-5; D is possibly TRBD1 (6 bases). The ends were cut back, 4 bases at V and 0 bases at J, with 12 bases in the middle. Germline values: CDR1 SQVTM, CDR2 ANQGSEA. The CDR3 consists of 14 residues. The CDR3 here is CSVATQGYQETQYF. CDR3 nucleotide sequence: TGCAGCGTTGCAACACAGGGATACCAAGAGACCCAGTACTTC.

This sequence joins TRBV21-1 and TRBJ2-7; the DNA was not used to check the table's D call, TRBD1. TRBV21-1 is tagged as a pseudogene. The CDR3 is 19 residues long. The CDR3 sequence: CASRIRDDVDRASTYEQYF. The CDR3 DNA is TGTGCCAGCAGGATTAGGGATGATGTGGACAGGGCAAGCACCTACGAGCAGTACTTC.

The sample holds a few counts of this clone. V usage is TRBV5-6 and J usage is TRBJ1-6; tentatively, D is TRBD1 (6 bases). Germline V gene data show CDR1 as SGHDT and CDR2 as YYEEEE. The V gene lost 2 bases and the J gene lost 9 bases, with 12 bases spanning the gap. This CDR3 region has 14 residues. The CDR3 nucleotides are TGTGCCAGCAGCTTCACAACAGGGATTTCACCCCTCCACTTT. It translates to CASSFTTGISPLHF.

The chain employs TRBV5-1 and TRBJ2-3, with D perhaps TRBD1 (8 bases). The ends were cut back, 3 bases at V and 2 bases at J, with 16 bases in the middle. The CDR3 consists of 16 residues. In germline, CDR1 is SGHRS, CDR2 YFSETQ. The CDR3 DNA sequence: TGCGCCAGCAGCTCGGGAGGACAGGGATTCACAGATACGCAGTATTTT. It codes for CASSSGGQGFTDTQYF.